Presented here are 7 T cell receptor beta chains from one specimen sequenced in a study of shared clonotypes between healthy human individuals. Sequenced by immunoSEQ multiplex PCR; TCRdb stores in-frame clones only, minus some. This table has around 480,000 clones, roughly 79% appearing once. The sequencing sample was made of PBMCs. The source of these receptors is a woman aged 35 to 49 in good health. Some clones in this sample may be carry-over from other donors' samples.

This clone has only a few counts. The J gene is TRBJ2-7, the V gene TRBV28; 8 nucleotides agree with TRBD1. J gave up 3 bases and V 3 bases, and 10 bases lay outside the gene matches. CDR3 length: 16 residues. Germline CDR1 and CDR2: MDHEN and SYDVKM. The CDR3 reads CASSFAQGAVGYEQYF. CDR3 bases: TGTGCCAGCAGTTTCGCTCAGGGGGCAGTCGGCTACGAGCAGTACTTC.

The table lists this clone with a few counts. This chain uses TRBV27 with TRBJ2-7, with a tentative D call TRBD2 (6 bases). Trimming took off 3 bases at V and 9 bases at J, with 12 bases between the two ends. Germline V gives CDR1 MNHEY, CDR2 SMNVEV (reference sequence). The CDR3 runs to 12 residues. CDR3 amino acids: CASSLTRGRQYF. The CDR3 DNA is TGTGCCAGCAGTTTGACTAGAGGTCGGCAGTACTTC.

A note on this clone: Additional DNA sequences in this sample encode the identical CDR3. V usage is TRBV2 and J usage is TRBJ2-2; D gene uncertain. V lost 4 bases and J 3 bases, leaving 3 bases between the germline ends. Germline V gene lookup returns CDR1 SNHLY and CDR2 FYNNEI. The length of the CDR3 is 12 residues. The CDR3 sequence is CASSAYTGELFF. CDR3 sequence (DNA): TGTGCCAGCAGTGCTTACACCGGGGAGCTGTTTTTT.

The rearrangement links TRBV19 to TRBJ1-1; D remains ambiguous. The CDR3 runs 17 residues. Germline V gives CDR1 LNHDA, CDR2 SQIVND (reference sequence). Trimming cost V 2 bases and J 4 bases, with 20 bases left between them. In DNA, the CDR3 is TGTGCCAGTAGTATACCCCTAGGGCTTGGGCCGGGCACTGAAGCTTTCTTT. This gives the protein CASSIPLGLGPGTEAFF.

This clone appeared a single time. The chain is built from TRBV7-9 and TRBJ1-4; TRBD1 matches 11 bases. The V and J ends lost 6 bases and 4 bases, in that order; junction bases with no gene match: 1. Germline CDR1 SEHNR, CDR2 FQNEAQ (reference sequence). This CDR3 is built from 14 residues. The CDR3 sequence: CASRGTGGNEKLFF. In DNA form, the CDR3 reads TGTGCCAGCAGAGGGACAGGGGGTAATGAAAAACTGTTTTTT.

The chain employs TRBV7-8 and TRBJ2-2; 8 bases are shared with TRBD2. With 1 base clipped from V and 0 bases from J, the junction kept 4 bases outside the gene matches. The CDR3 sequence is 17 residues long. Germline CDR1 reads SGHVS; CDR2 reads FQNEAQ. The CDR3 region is CASSLGTGGPNTGELFF. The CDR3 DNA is TGTGCCAGCAGCTTAGGAACGGGAGGGCCGAACACCGGGGAGCTGTTTTTT.

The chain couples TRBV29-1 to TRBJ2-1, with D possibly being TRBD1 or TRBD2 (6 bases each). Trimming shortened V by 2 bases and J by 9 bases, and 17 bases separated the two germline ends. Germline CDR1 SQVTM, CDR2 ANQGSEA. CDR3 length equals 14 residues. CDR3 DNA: TGCAGCGTTGAATTTAGCGGAGGCAGGGGTGAGCAGTTCTTC. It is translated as CSVEFSGGRGEQFF.